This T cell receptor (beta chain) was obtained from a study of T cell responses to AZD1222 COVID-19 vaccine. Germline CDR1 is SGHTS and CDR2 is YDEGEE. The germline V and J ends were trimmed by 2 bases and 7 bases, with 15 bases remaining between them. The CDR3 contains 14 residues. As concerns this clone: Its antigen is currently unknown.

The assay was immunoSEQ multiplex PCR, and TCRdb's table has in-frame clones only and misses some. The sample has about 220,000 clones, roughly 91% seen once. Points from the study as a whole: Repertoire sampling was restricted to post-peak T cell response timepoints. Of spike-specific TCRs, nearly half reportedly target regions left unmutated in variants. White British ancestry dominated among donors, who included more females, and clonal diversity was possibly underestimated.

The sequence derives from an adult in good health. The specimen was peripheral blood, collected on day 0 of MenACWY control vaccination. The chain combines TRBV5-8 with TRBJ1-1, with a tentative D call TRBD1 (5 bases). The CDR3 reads CASSFHPPRGEAFF. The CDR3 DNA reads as TGTGCCAGCAGCTTTCATCCCCCTAGGGGTGAAGCTTTCTTT.